This T cell receptor beta chain was documented in a study of response to subunit inactivated influenza vaccine. The CDR3 runs 13 residues. Trimming took 7 bases from V and 2 from J, leaving 11 bases between them. Germline V lookup: CDR1 MNHNS, CDR2 SASEGT. Study results and limitations: Researchers suggested that each seasonal influenza vaccination recruits few new T cells.

About this clonotype: Its antigen is as yet unknown.

One entry per CDR3 protein results from TCRdb running MiXCR on the RT-PCR reads. The sample lists around 850,000 distinct CDR3 sequences; approximately 17% were seen once. Sequencing was performed on PBMCs from blood, taken roughly 5 days after vaccination. The V call is TRBV6-1, the J call TRBJ1-2, with D hard to call. This receptor was taken from a man aged 45-65 years who received an inactivated influenza vaccine. The chain's CDR3 is CASTIGFNYGYTF. CDR3 sequence (DNA): TGTGCCAGCACTATTGGATTCAACTATGGCTACACCTTC.